These 13 T cell receptor beta chains were sequenced from one sample in a study of T cells after yellow fever vaccination. TCRdb fed the 5' RACE reads into MiXCR, producing one record per CDR3 protein. This table has 450,000 to 550,000 distinct CDR3 sequences, less than 25% appearing once. The sample here was PBMCs, taken 21 days after the first yellow fever vaccination. The receptors shown here come from a man between 18 and 29 years old who received the YFV17D yellow fever vaccine.

This chain uses TRBV12-3 or TRBV12-4 with TRBJ1-5; D is undetermined. Trimming took off 2 bases at V and 0 bases at J, with 20 bases between the two ends. This CDR3 is built from 19 residues. The CDR3 is CASSLKFSGKQPSNQPQHF. CDR3 bases: TGTGCCAGCAGTTTAAAATTCAGCGGAAAGCAACCTAGCAATCAGCCCCAGCATTTT.

The DNA of the CDR3 is TGTGCCACCAGCAGAGTTCAATGGGCCGGGGAGCTGTTTTTT. Its protein is CATSRVQWAGELFF. The genes are TRBV15 and TRBJ2-2; no definite D call. The germline V and J ends were trimmed by 1 base and 6 bases, with 9 bases remaining between them. The CDR3 is 14 amino acids. CDR1 and CDR2 from the germline V gene are LNHNV and YYDKDF (reference sequence).

This clonotype was found a few times. The rearrangement links TRBV4-3 to TRBJ2-1; D not certain. V lost 0 bases and J 6 bases, leaving 9 bases between the germline ends. Germline assignment: CDR1 LGHNA and CDR2 YSLEER. CDR3 length: 14 residues. The CDR3 sequence: CASSQDSYINEQFF. The CDR3 region has the DNA TGCGCCAGCAGCCAAGACTCTTACATCAATGAGCAGTTCTTC.

This CDR3 is CASSVVSSGDEQYF. The CDR3 DNA reads as TGTGCCAGCAGCGTAGTAAGTTCCGGGGACGAGCAGTACTTC. This chain connects TRBV9 to TRBJ2-7, with D possibly being TRBD2 (5 bases). CDR3 size: 14 residues. Trimming left V 0 bases short and J 5 bases short, with 12 bases between. Germline-derived CDR1 and CDR2 are SGDLS and YYNGEE.

The sample holds a few counts of this clonotype. CDR3 DNA: TGCGCCAGCACCCATCAGGGGGCGCAGGGCTACACCTTC. It encodes CASTHQGAQGYTF. This chain joins TRBV5-1 and TRBJ1-2, with TRBD1 identical over 8 bases. This CDR3 comprises 13 residues. In germline, CDR1 is SGHRS, CDR2 YFSETQ. J lost 8 bases, V lost 6 bases, and 9 bases had no gene match.

This sequence joins TRBV6-5 and TRBJ1-6; possible D gene TRBD1, 6 bases. CDR3 length equals 17 residues. V was shortened by 0 bases and J by 8 bases, with 17 bases between the two germline ends. Germline CDR1 reads MNHEY; CDR2 reads SVGAGI. CDR3 region: CASSYSQVAGAYSPLHF. DNA of the CDR3: TGTGCCAGCAGTTACTCCCAGGTGGCAGGGGCATATTCACCCCTCCACTTT.

The chain has TRBV7-3 and TRBJ2-4; tentatively, D is TRBD1 (5 bases). This CDR3 is 16 amino acids long. Germline values: CDR1 SGHTA, CDR2 FQGTGA. V gave up 4 bases and J gave up 0 bases, with 13 bases separating them. The CDR3: CASSSSEDRAKNIQYF. The CDR3 coding sequence is TGTGCCAGCAGCTCTTCGGAAGACAGAGCCAAAAACATTCAGTACTTC.

This clonotype has only a few counts. The rearrangement joins TRBV24-1 to TRBJ2-3, with D possibly being TRBD2 (5 bases). CDR1 is KGHDR and CDR2 is SFDVKD in the germline V gene. Trimming cost V 0 bases and J 1 base, with 16 bases left between them. The CDR3 has 18 residues. Here the CDR3 reads CATSDLQGSGRGTDTQYF. DNA of the CDR3: TGTGCCACCAGTGATTTGCAAGGCAGCGGACGTGGCACAGATACGCAGTATTTT.

The table lists this clonotype with many counts. The chain joins TRBV12-3 or TRBV12-4 to TRBJ1-2; TRBD1 is a possible D gene (6 bases). There are 14 residues in the CDR3. Between the trimmed V and J ends, which lost 2 bases and 8 bases, there was a span of 15 bases. CDR3 region: CASSLTREGDGYTF. DNA of the CDR3: TGTGCCAGCAGTTTAACGCGGGAGGGGGACGGCTACACCTTC.

The V gene is TRBV4-1, the J gene TRBJ1-4, with a possible D match to TRBD1 (5 bases). This CDR3 has 16 residues. CDR1 is MGHRA and CDR2 is YSYEKL in the germline V gene. V was pared by 3 bases and J by 0 bases, with 11 bases between. CDR3 nucleotides: TGCGCCAGCAGCCAGGGGAAAGGGGCAACTAATGAAAAACTGTTTTTT. It specifies CASSQGKGATNEKLFF.

The J gene is TRBJ2-2, the V gene TRBV10-3; D is perhaps TRBD1 (6 bases). CDR1 is ENHRY and CDR2 is SYGVKD in the germline V gene. The CDR3 has 13 residues. V was clipped by 6 bases and J by 7 bases, with 12 bases between them. The CDR3 spells CAISPGVIGELFF. In nucleotides, the CDR3 is TGTGCCATCAGCCCAGGGGTAATCGGGGAGCTGTTTTTT.

This clonotype was counted a few times. The V gene is TRBV7-9, the J gene TRBJ2-5, with 7 bases fitting TRBD2. Germline CDR1 is SEHNR and CDR2 is FQNEAQ (reference sequence). Trimming at V came to 2 bases and at J to 2 bases, leaving 5 bases not matched to a gene. The CDR3 is 15 amino acids. The CDR3 is CASSLYSAGQETQYF. CDR3 nucleotides: TGTGCCAGCAGCTTATATTCAGCGGGGCAAGAGACCCAGTACTTC.

This clonotype occurred many times. This sequence joins TRBV15 and TRBJ2-2; 7 bases agree with TRBD1. V lost 8 bases, J lost 7 bases, and 7 bases stayed unmatched. Germline CDR1 is LNHNV and CDR2 is YYDKDF (reference sequence). The CDR3 has 13 amino acids. The CDR3 region is CATSDRSGGELFF. For the CDR3, the DNA is TGTGCCACCTCGGACAGGTCGGGCGGGGAGCTGTTTTTT.